This T cell receptor (beta chain) was sequenced during a study of human T cells and chemical hapten exposure. Findings of the study overall: The number of TCRs over 1 in 1000 frequency stayed unchanged after DPC.

CDR1 and CDR2 from the germline V gene are SGHTA and FQGNSA. V lost 3 bases, J lost 0 bases, and 7 bases lay in between. The length of the CDR3 is 14 residues. For the library, individual cDNA molecules each received unique molecular identifiers. In TCRdb, the RACE reads were re-called with MiXCR into one record per CDR3 protein. The repertoire includes under 200,000 distinct CDR3 sequences, roughly 30% of them detected once, and less than 3% sits in the top ten. With regard to this clonotype: Its antigen is as yet unknown.

Time point here: pre-sensitization, week 0. Described treatment: therapeutic diphenylcyclopropenone sensitization with weekly scalp DPC. Total RNA was isolated from unfractionated whole blood. The chain recombines TRBV7-2 with TRBJ2-3, with D possibly matching TRBD1 (6 bases). The clonotype originates from a woman in her thirties with alopecia areata. Some clones in this sample may be carry-over from other donors' samples. This specimen consisted of whole blood, obtained in connection with sensitization to the hapten diphenylcyclopropenone (DPC). The CDR3 nucleotides read TGTGCCAGCAGCTTCGGACAGAGCACAGATACGCAGTATTTT. Translated, it gives CASSFGQSTDTQYF. Full variable domain (remainder filled in from reference TRBV7-2 and TRBJ2-3): GAGVSQSPSNKVTEKGKDVELRCDPISGHTALYWYRQSLGQGLEFLIYFQGNSAPDKSGLPSDRFSAERTGGSVSTLTIQRTQQEDSAVYLCASSFGQSTDTQYFGPGTRLTVL.